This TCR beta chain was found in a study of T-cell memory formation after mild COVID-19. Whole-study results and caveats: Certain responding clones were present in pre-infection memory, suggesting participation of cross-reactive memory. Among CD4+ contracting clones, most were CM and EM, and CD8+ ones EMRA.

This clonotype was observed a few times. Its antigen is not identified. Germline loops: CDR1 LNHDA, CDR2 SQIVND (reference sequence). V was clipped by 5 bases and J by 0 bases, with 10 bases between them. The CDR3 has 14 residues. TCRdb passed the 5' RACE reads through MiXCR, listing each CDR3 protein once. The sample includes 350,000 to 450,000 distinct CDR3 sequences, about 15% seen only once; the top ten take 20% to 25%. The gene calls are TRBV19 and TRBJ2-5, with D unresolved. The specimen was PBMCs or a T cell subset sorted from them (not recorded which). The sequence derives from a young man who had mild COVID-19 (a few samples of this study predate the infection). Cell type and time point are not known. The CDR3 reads CASSSWSDQETQYF. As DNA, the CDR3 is TGTGCCAGTAGTTCGTGGAGCGACCAAGAGACCCAGTACTTC.